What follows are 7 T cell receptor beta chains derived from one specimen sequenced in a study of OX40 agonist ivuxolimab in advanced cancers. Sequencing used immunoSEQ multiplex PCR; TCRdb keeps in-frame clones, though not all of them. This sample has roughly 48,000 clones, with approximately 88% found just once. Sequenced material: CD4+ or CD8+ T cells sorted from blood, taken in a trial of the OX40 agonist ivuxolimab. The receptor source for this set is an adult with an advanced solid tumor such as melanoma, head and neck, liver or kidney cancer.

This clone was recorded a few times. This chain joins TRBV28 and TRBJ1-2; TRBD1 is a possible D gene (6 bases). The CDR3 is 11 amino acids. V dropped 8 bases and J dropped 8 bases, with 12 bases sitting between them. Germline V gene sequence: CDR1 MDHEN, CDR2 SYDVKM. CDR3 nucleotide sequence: TGTGCCAGCCGGGGGACACCGGGCTACACCTTC. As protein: CASRGTPGYTF.

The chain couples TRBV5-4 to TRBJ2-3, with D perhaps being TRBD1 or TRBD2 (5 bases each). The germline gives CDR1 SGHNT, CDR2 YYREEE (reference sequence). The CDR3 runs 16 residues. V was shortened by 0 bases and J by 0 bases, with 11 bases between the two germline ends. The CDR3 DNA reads TGTGCCAGCAGCTTGGTTACCGGGGCTAGCACAGATACGCAGTATTTT. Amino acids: CASSLVTGASTDTQYF.

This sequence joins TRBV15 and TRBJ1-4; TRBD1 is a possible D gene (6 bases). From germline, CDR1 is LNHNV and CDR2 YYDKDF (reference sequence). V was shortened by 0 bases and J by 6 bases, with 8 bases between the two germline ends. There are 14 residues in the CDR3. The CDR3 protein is CATSRDRGHEKLFF. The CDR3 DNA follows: TGTGCCACCAGCAGAGACAGGGGACATGAAAAACTGTTTTTT.

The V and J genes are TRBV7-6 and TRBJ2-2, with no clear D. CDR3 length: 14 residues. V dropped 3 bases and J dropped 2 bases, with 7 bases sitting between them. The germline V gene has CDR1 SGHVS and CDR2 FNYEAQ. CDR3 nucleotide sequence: TGTGCCAGCAGCTTCGGGCATAACACCGGGGAGCTGTTTTTT. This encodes CASSFGHNTGELFF.

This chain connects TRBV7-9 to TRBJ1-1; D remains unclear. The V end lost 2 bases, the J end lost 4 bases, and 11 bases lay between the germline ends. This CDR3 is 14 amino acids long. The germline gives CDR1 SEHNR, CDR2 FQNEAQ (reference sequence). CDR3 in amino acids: CASSLNSESTEAFF. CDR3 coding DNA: TGTGCCAGCAGCTTAAACAGTGAGAGCACTGAAGCTTTCTTT.

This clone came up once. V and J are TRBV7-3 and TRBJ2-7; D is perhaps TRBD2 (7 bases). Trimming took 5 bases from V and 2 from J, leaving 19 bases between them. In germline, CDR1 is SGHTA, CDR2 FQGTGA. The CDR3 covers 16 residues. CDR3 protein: CASSIRGGEGPYEQYF. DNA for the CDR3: TGTGCCAGCAGCATAAGGGGGGGAGAAGGTCCCTACGAGCAGTACTTC.

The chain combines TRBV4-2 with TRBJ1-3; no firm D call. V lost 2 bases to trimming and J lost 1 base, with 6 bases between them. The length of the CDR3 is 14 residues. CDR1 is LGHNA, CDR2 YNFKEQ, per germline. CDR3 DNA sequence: TGTGCCAGCAGCCAAAGAGGGTCTGGAAACACCATATATTTT. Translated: CASSQRGSGNTIYF.